This T cell receptor (beta chain) was profiled in a study of T cell repertoires in cytomegalovirus infection. Study context: The public TCR beta signatures pointed to both CMV infection and matching HLA type.

The germline CDR1 and CDR2 sequences are LNHDA and SQIVND (reference sequence). The V and J ends lost 6 bases and 3 bases respectively, with 14 bases between them. The CDR3 has 14 amino acids. This clonotype was recorded a few times. Its target is unknown. Study conclusions and caveats: Pooled public TCR beta family frequency picked out CMV carriers with the relevant HLA.

TCRdb used MiXCR to reprocess the reads, holding one entry per CDR3 protein. The profile covers about 260,000 distinct CDR3 sequences, with around 8.7% appearing a single time and roughly 15% taken by the ten largest. The sample was PBMCs. The sequence was collected from a human donor in good health (CMV status not recorded). Some clones in this sample may be carry-over from other donors' samples. The chain has TRBV19 and TRBJ2-5, with D maybe TRBD2 (5 bases). CDR3 in DNA: TGTGCCAGTAGGGGATTCGGGAACAAAGAGACCCAGTACTTC. Protein product: CASRGFGNKETQYF.